Listed here are 4 T cell receptor beta chains from one sample, sequenced in a study of T cell changes during pregnancy in multiple sclerosis. Sequenced by immunoSEQ multiplex PCR; TCRdb stores in-frame clones only, minus some. The sample has about 100,000 clones; 92% are singletons. The sequences come from peripheral blood, collected in the third trimester of pregnancy. All receptors come from a female donor in good health, enrolled as a control in a pregnancy study.

The chain combines TRBV5-4 with TRBJ1-1, with 9 bases lining up with TRBD1. Germline V CDR1 and CDR2: SGHNT, YYREEE (reference sequence). J gave up 11 bases and V 1 base, and 6 bases lay outside the gene matches. The CDR3 totals 13 residues. CDR3 sequence: CASSLTGGDTAFF. In DNA form, the CDR3 reads TGTGCCAGCAGCTTGACAGGGGGCGATACGGCTTTCTTT.

The rearrangement uses TRBV25-1 and TRBJ1-5; 11 bases align to TRBD1. The J segment lost 7 bases and the V segment lost 8 bases, leaving 13 bases of the junction unmatched. Germline values: CDR1 MGHDK, CDR2 SYGVNS. This CDR3 contains 16 residues. CDR3 region: CASHLGGQGARQPQHF. The DNA of the CDR3 is TGTGCCAGCCACCTCGGAGGACAGGGGGCGAGGCAGCCCCAGCATTTT.

The V call is TRBV5-4, the J call TRBJ1-1; a weak D match, TRBD1 (5 bases). CDR1 and CDR2 (germline): SGHNT, YYREEE (reference sequence). The CDR3 extends over 12 amino acids. Trimming cost V 9 bases and J 4 bases, with 13 bases left between them. The CDR3 is CANLWGGTEAFF. CDR3 coding DNA: TGTGCCAACCTTTGGGGGGGCACTGAAGCTTTCTTT.

This chain connects TRBV6-1 to TRBJ2-2; 8 nucleotides agree with TRBD1. Germline V gene data show CDR1 as MNHNS and CDR2 as SASEGT. The CDR3 runs to 15 residues. J gave up 7 bases and V 3 bases, and 7 bases lay outside the gene matches. DNA for the CDR3: TGTGCCAGCAGTGATGGCAGGGGGCGCATCGGGGAGCTGTTTTTT. It encodes CASSDGRGRIGELFF.